Given below is one TCR beta chain in context. Its matching antigen is unknown. After removal of 2 bases from V and 7 bases from J, the junction contained 5 bases not matched to a gene. Germline V gives CDR1 MGHDK, CDR2 SYGVNS. The CDR3 spans 13 residues. These data belong to a study of cytomegalovirus exposure and HLA in healthy donors. Overall study findings and caveats: Presence/absence analyses assumed roughly uniform sequencing depth across donors, which may not hold.

Researchers ran the PCR with 60 Vbeta and 13 Jbeta primers. Authors' data handling: Later, an analysis found about 80 million unique TCR beta chains, and roughly 10 million of these were shared. Using immunoSEQ multiplex PCR, the repertoire was profiled, and TCRdb retains in-frame clones only, with some absent. That table is the source of V, J and clone size, and D and trimming were worked out from the DNA. Of under 200,000 clones detected, 60% to 80% appear once; the ten largest clones hold about 3.2%. The specimen was PBMCs. The sequence derives from a man in his forties in good health and CMV-seronegative. The chain employs TRBV25-1 and TRBJ2-7; 7 nucleotides agree with TRBD2. For the CDR3, the DNA is TGTGCCAGCAGTGAAACTAGCGAGAGAGAGCAGTACTTC. It yields the protein CASSETSEREQYF.